The rows below give T cell receptor beta chains drawn from one sample of a study of cytomegalovirus exposure and HLA in healthy donors. TCRdb's table, derived via immunoSEQ multiplex PCR, lists solely in-frame clones and lacks some. The table records hundreds of thousands of clones, more than 75% of them present only once. Sequencing was carried out using PBMCs. Every receptor here comes from a man between 18 and 35 years old in good health and CMV-seropositive. The CDR3 runs from the conserved cysteine through the conserved F or W. Each record gives: V gene, clone size, J gene, CDR3 length, D gene, CDR3 DNA, CDR3 protein. D genes are given only for firm matches. The size of a clone is reported for some rows only, either as once, few or many, or as a class for expanded clones.

v_call: TRBV9; clone_size: once; j_call: TRBJ2-6; cdr3_length: 16; d_call: NA; cdr3_nt: TGTGCCAGCAGCGACCGACGGTACTCTGGGGCCAACGTCCTGACTTTC; cdr3_aa: CASSDRRYSGANVLTF
v_call: TRBV5-1; clone_size: NA; j_call: TRBJ1-5; cdr3_length: 14; d_call: NA; cdr3_nt: TGCGCCAGCAGCCCGGGTTCGGGCAATCAGCCCCAGCATTTT; cdr3_aa: CASSPGSGNQPQHF
v_call: TRBV11-2; clone_size: few; j_call: TRBJ2-7; cdr3_length: 11; d_call: NA; cdr3_nt: TGTGCCAGCAGCGTATACGGACGGCAGTACTTC; cdr3_aa: CASSVYGRQYF
v_call: TRBV15; clone_size: NA; j_call: TRBJ2-1; cdr3_length: 15; d_call: NA; cdr3_nt: TGTGCCACCAGCAGAGATCCCCAGGAATACAATGAGCAGTTCTTC; cdr3_aa: CATSRDPQEYNEQFF
v_call: TRBV19; clone_size: NA; j_call: TRBJ1-2; cdr3_length: 12; d_call: NA; cdr3_nt: TGTGCCAGTACCCTCGGGGGTCTCGGCTACACCTTC; cdr3_aa: CASTLGGLGYTF
v_call: TRBV7-9; clone_size: NA; j_call: TRBJ1-2; cdr3_length: 13; d_call: NA; cdr3_nt: TGTGCCAGCAGCCGAGGACAGTTCTATGGCTACACCTTC; cdr3_aa: CASSRGQFYGYTF
v_call: TRBV5-4; clone_size: once; j_call: TRBJ2-1; cdr3_length: 15; d_call: NA; cdr3_nt: TGTGCCAGCAGCTTGCAGTTGAGGGCCTACAATGAGCAGTTCTTC; cdr3_aa: CASSLQLRAYNEQFF
v_call: TRBV5-4; clone_size: NA; j_call: TRBJ2-7; cdr3_length: 13; d_call: NA; cdr3_nt: TGTGCCAGCAGCGGGCCCCCGGCCTACGAGCAGTACTTC; cdr3_aa: CASSGPPAYEQYF
v_call: TRBV9; clone_size: NA; j_call: TRBJ2-7; cdr3_length: 11; d_call: NA; cdr3_nt: TGTGCCAGCAGCGCTGGGTACGAGCAGTACTTC; cdr3_aa: CASSAGYEQYF
v_call: TRBV5-1; clone_size: NA; j_call: TRBJ2-7; cdr3_length: 14; d_call: TRBD2; cdr3_nt: TGCGCCAGCAGCTGGACTAGCGGGAGTCCCGAGCAGTACTTC; cdr3_aa: CASSWTSGSPEQYF
v_call: TRBV6-1; clone_size: once; j_call: TRBJ2-7; cdr3_length: 12; d_call: NA; cdr3_nt: TGTGCCAGCAGCGATACGGGATACGAGCAGTACTTC; cdr3_aa: CASSDTGYEQYF
v_call: TRBV29-1; clone_size: NA; j_call: TRBJ1-5; cdr3_length: 13; d_call: TRBD1; cdr3_nt: TGCAGCATCGGACAGGTGGCAAATCAGCCCCAGCATTTT; cdr3_aa: CSIGQVANQPQHF
v_call: TRBV6-6; clone_size: NA; j_call: TRBJ1-5; cdr3_length: 13; d_call: NA; cdr3_nt: TGTGCCAGCAGTTACACAAGCAATCAGCCCCAGCATTTT; cdr3_aa: CASSYTSNQPQHF
v_call: TRBV4-2; clone_size: once; j_call: TRBJ1-2; cdr3_length: 16; d_call: NA; cdr3_nt: TGTGCCAGCAGCCAAACTGAGACAGCGACTGTCTATGGCTACACCTTC; cdr3_aa: CASSQTETATVYGYTF
v_call: TRBV27; clone_size: NA; j_call: TRBJ2-4; cdr3_length: 13; d_call: NA; cdr3_nt: TGTGCCAGCAGTTTGGCCTTAGCGGACATTCAGTACTTC; cdr3_aa: CASSLALADIQYF
v_call: TRBV5-1; clone_size: NA; j_call: TRBJ2-1; cdr3_length: 16; d_call: TRBD2; cdr3_nt: TGCGCCAGCAGCCAATGGACTAGCGGGAGGGCCGGTGAGCAGTTCTTC; cdr3_aa: CASSQWTSGRAGEQFF
v_call: TRBV5-1; clone_size: few; j_call: TRBJ1-1; cdr3_length: 15; d_call: TRBD1; cdr3_nt: TGCGCCAGCAGAATTGACAGGGGGCGAGGTACTGAAGCTTTCTTT; cdr3_aa: CASRIDRGRGTEAFF
v_call: TRBV18; clone_size: NA; j_call: TRBJ1-2; cdr3_length: 15; d_call: TRBD1; cdr3_nt: TGTGCCAGCTCACCACGACAGGGGATGACCTATGGCTACACCTTC; cdr3_aa: CASSPRQGMTYGYTF
v_call: TRBV19; clone_size: NA; j_call: TRBJ2-1; cdr3_length: 15; d_call: TRBD2; cdr3_nt: TGTGCCAGTAGTTGGACTAGCGGGAGGGACGATGAGCAGTTCTTC; cdr3_aa: CASSWTSGRDDEQFF
v_call: TRBV27; clone_size: NA; j_call: TRBJ2-7; cdr3_length: 15; d_call: NA; cdr3_nt: TGTGCCAGCAGTCCTCTTGGGACCCCCGAGACCGAGCAGTACTTC; cdr3_aa: CASSPLGTPETEQYF
v_call: TRBV7-9; clone_size: NA; j_call: TRBJ2-2; cdr3_length: 12; d_call: NA; cdr3_nt: TGTGCCAGCAGCCCGCAGACCGGGGAGCTGTTTTTT; cdr3_aa: CASSPQTGELFF
v_call: TRBV29-1; clone_size: NA; j_call: TRBJ1-1; cdr3_length: 13; d_call: NA; cdr3_nt: TGCAGCGTTGAAATCCACTCGAACACTGAAGCTTTCTTT; cdr3_aa: CSVEIHSNTEAFF
v_call: TRBV4-2; clone_size: NA; j_call: TRBJ2-2; cdr3_length: 17; d_call: TRBD2; cdr3_nt: TGTGCCAGCAGCTCCCGACTAGCGGGAGATTCGGACGGGGAGCTGTTTTTT; cdr3_aa: CASSSRLAGDSDGELFF
v_call: TRBV7-2; clone_size: once; j_call: TRBJ2-3; cdr3_length: 13; d_call: NA; cdr3_nt: TGTGCCAGCAGCTTATACAGGGAAGATACGCAGTATTTT; cdr3_aa: CASSLYREDTQYF
v_call: TRBV25-1; clone_size: NA; j_call: TRBJ1-5; cdr3_length: 14; d_call: NA; cdr3_nt: TGTGCCAGCAGTGAATCAGGGTGGAATCAGCCCCAGCATTTT; cdr3_aa: CASSESGWNQPQHF
v_call: TRBV5-1; clone_size: NA; j_call: TRBJ2-7; cdr3_length: 14; d_call: NA; cdr3_nt: TGCGCCAGCAGCTTTACAGGGAGCTCCTACGAGCAGTACTTC; cdr3_aa: CASSFTGSSYEQYF
v_call: TRBV4-3; clone_size: NA; j_call: TRBJ1-4; cdr3_length: 16; d_call: NA; cdr3_nt: TGCGCCAGCAGCCGGGCTCTCGGGACACTGAATGAAAAACTGTTTTTT; cdr3_aa: CASSRALGTLNEKLFF
v_call: TRBV19; clone_size: NA; j_call: TRBJ2-7; cdr3_length: 17; d_call: NA; cdr3_nt: TGTGCCAGTAGTATAGGCATCAGACCTCCCCTCAGGGACGAGCAGTACTTC; cdr3_aa: CASSIGIRPPLRDEQYF
v_call: TRBV19; clone_size: once; j_call: TRBJ1-2; cdr3_length: 15; d_call: NA; cdr3_nt: TGTGCCAGTAGTATCGGACAGAACACTAACTATGGCTACACCTTC; cdr3_aa: CASSIGQNTNYGYTF
v_call: TRBV10-1; clone_size: NA; j_call: TRBJ2-1; cdr3_length: 13; d_call: TRBD2; cdr3_nt: TGCGCCAGCAGTCTAGCGGGAAGAGGTGAGCAGTTCTTC; cdr3_aa: CASSLAGRGEQFF
v_call: TRBV27; clone_size: once; j_call: TRBJ1-5; cdr3_length: 14; d_call: NA; cdr3_nt: TGTGCCAGCAGTTTAGTATGGGGGAATCAGCCCCAGCATTTT; cdr3_aa: CASSLVWGNQPQHF
v_call: TRBV28; clone_size: NA; j_call: TRBJ2-7; cdr3_length: 16; d_call: NA; cdr3_nt: TGTGCCAGCAACTCACAGGGAAATAGCCGTAGGTACGAGCAGTACTTC; cdr3_aa: CASNSQGNSRRYEQYF
v_call: TRBV6-1; clone_size: NA; j_call: TRBJ2-5; cdr3_length: 16; d_call: NA; cdr3_nt: TGTGCCAGCAGTGAAATCGGGGGCAGGCTCCAAGAGACCCAGTACTTC; cdr3_aa: CASSEIGGRLQETQYF
v_call: TRBV27; clone_size: NA; j_call: TRBJ2-7; cdr3_length: 22; d_call: TRBD2; cdr3_nt: TGTGCCAGCACCGATCAACTAGCGGGAGTACACACATGTGCCCAAGTATCGTACGAGCAGTACTTC; cdr3_aa: CASTDQLAGVHTCAQVSYEQYF
v_call: TRBV5-6; clone_size: NA; j_call: TRBJ2-7; cdr3_length: 11; d_call: TRBD1; cdr3_nt: TGTGCCAGCAGCTTTGGACAGGTACATAACTTC; cdr3_aa: CASSFGQVHNF
v_call: TRBV2; clone_size: NA; j_call: TRBJ1-4; cdr3_length: 16; d_call: TRBD1; cdr3_nt: TGTGCCAGCAGTCGACAGGGGGCTTTGGTTGGCGAAAAACTGTTTTTT; cdr3_aa: CASSRQGALVGEKLFF
v_call: TRBV5-5; clone_size: NA; j_call: TRBJ1-5; cdr3_length: 14; d_call: TRBD1; cdr3_nt: TGTGCCAGCAGCCCGGGACAGGCCTATCAGCCCCAGCATTTT; cdr3_aa: CASSPGQAYQPQHF
v_call: TRBV10-1; clone_size: NA; j_call: TRBJ1-2; cdr3_length: 17; d_call: TRBD1; cdr3_nt: TGCGCCAGCATCAGATCCGGGACAGGGAGTTTTGACTATGGCTACACCTTC; cdr3_aa: CASIRSGTGSFDYGYTF
v_call: TRBV29-1; clone_size: once; j_call: TRBJ2-1; cdr3_length: 16; d_call: NA; cdr3_nt: TGCAGCGTTGAAAAAGGCAGCCCACGATCCTACAATGAGCAGTTCTTC; cdr3_aa: CSVEKGSPRSYNEQFF
v_call: TRBV5-1; clone_size: NA; j_call: TRBJ1-2; cdr3_length: 16; d_call: TRBD1; cdr3_nt: TGCGCCAGCAGCCCCTGGGACAGGGGGCGCGGCTATGGCTACACCTTC; cdr3_aa: CASSPWDRGRGYGYTF
v_call: TRBV5-1; clone_size: NA; j_call: TRBJ2-1; cdr3_length: 14; d_call: NA; cdr3_nt: TGCGCCAGCAGCTTGTCTGTATCCTACAATGAGCAGTTCTTC; cdr3_aa: CASSLSVSYNEQFF
v_call: TRBV14; clone_size: NA; j_call: TRBJ2-7; cdr3_length: 15; d_call: TRBD2; cdr3_nt: TGTGCCAGCAGCCCCTTGGCTAGCGGGAGAGGCGAGCAGTACTTC; cdr3_aa: CASSPLASGRGEQYF
v_call: TRBV7-6; clone_size: NA; j_call: TRBJ2-3; cdr3_length: 15; d_call: NA; cdr3_nt: TGTGCCAGCAGCTTAGTCCCACAGGGACCAGATACGCAGTATTTT; cdr3_aa: CASSLVPQGPDTQYF
v_call: TRBV27; clone_size: NA; j_call: TRBJ2-7; cdr3_length: 15; d_call: NA; cdr3_nt: TGTGCCAGCAGTCAACTCCCTACTAGATCGGGCGAGCAGTACTTC; cdr3_aa: CASSQLPTRSGEQYF
v_call: TRBV5-6; clone_size: once; j_call: TRBJ2-3; cdr3_length: 17; d_call: TRBD1; cdr3_nt: TGTGCCAGCAGCTCGTCCCCGGGACAGGGGCACACAGATACGCAGTATTTT; cdr3_aa: CASSSSPGQGHTDTQYF
v_call: TRBV7-2; clone_size: NA; j_call: TRBJ1-2; cdr3_length: 13; d_call: NA; cdr3_nt: TGTGCCAGCACTCGGACGGCCCCAGGAGGCTACACCTTC; cdr3_aa: CASTRTAPGGYTF
v_call: TRBV29-1; clone_size: NA; j_call: TRBJ1-1; cdr3_length: 12; d_call: TRBD1; cdr3_nt: TGCAGCGTTGAAGATGGACAGGGTGAAGCTTTCTTT; cdr3_aa: CSVEDGQGEAFF
v_call: TRBV5-4; clone_size: NA; j_call: TRBJ1-2; cdr3_length: 14; d_call: TRBD1; cdr3_nt: TGTGCCAGCAGCTTGCAGGGGGATTACTATGGCTACACCTTC; cdr3_aa: CASSLQGDYYGYTF